The clone carrying this T cell receptor (beta chain) was observed a few times. Its cognate antigen is unknown. The sample comes from a study of T cell repertoires in cytomegalovirus infection. Study as a whole: Alongside well-studied HLA-B-restricted CMV epitopes, recently identified HLA-C-restricted CMV epitopes were also used. Public TCR beta signature analysis indicated the presence of both CMV infection and matching HLA type. Study findings and constraints: Cumulative public TCR beta family frequency identified CMV carriers with the relevant HLA. There were HLA-C-restricted CMV-specific TCR beta clonotypes dominating the ex vivo response.

TCRdb independently ran MiXCR on the reads; one entry per CDR3 protein. This sample yields about 37,000 distinct CDR3 sequences, of which about 52% are seen a single time; 90% belongs to the top ten. This sequence originates from a human donor in good health (CMV status not recorded). Some clones in this sample may be carry-over from other donors' samples. Source: CD8+ T cells from cultured PBMCs, taken from culture after CMV antigen stimulation.

The CDR3 loop reads CASSLGGVTGELFF. CDR3 sequence (DNA): TGTGCCAGCAGCTTAGGAGGCGTGACCGGGGAGCTGTTTTTT. The rearrangement links TRBV7-2 to TRBJ2-2; D gene ambiguous. Germline CDR1 is SGHTA and CDR2 is FQGNSA. Trimming pared 1 base from V and 5 bases from J, leaving 8 bases between. The CDR3 runs to 14 residues.